This T cell receptor (beta chain) was retrieved from a study of blood T cell repertoires in COVID-19. Looking at the study overall: The samples span acute and convalescent COVID-19 from the United States, Italy and Spain.

The V and J ends lost 7 bases and 5 bases respectively, with 15 bases between them. This CDR3 is built from 14 residues. Germline V gene data show CDR1 as SQVTM and CDR2 as ANQGSEA. Per the original methods: From reference gene primer amplification, estimates of nucleated cell counts were derived. Only in-frame clones appear in the TCRdb table, and some are missing; sequencing was by immunoSEQ multiplex PCR. That table is the source of V, J and clone size, and D and trimming were worked out from the DNA. In the table there are 110,000 or so clones, about 87% of which are singletons. Sequenced: peripheral blood. The clonotype comes from a woman in her fifties or sixties with acute or convalescent COVID-19. The chain carries TRBV29-1 and TRBJ1-6; D is perhaps TRBD1 (6 bases). The DNA of the CDR3 is TGCAGCGCCAGGGAGGGACAAAATAATTCACCCCTCCACTTT. Translating it yields CSAREGQNNSPLHF.